This passage covers 12 T cell receptor beta chains from one sample sequenced in a study of T cell responses to AZD1222 COVID-19 vaccine (dated by TCRdb to about 2021). Receptor libraries were prepared by the immunoSEQ multiplex PCR assay. TCRdb stores this immuneACCESS table with in-frame sequences only. Part of the clones is absent; in the studies checked, under half of the shortfall reflects unresolved V genes, and no reason is known for the rest. The sample table records about 150,000 clones; 90% to 95% of these occur just once. The ten largest clones represent about 9.1% of the sample. The time point label here, explained by the study, means: baseline before first vaccination. This material consisted of peripheral blood, taken on day 0 of AZD1222 vaccination. The receptors were gathered from an adult in good health.

The chain has TRBV23-1 and TRBJ2-7, with a weak D call TRBD1 (6 bases). TRBV23-1 is flagged as an ORF with uncertain function. V was shortened by 8 bases and J by 0 bases, with 17 bases between the two germline ends. The CDR3 extends over 15 amino acids. CDR3 sequence: CASGRQAPLSYEQYF. CDR3 bases: TGCGCCAGCGGAAGACAGGCCCCCCTCTCCTACGAGCAGTACTTC.

The chain combines TRBV12-3 or TRBV12-4 with TRBJ1-2; 7 bases align to TRBD1. With 3 bases clipped from V and 7 bases from J, the junction kept 5 bases outside the gene matches. The CDR3 sequence is 13 residues long. CDR3 amino acids: CASSFGRGLGYTF. The CDR3 DNA reads as TGTGCCAGCAGTTTCGGAAGGGGGCTTGGCTACACCTTC.

The rearrangement joins TRBV28 to TRBJ1-5; TRBD1 is a possible D gene (5 bases). This CDR3 has 17 amino acids. The V gene lost 6 bases and the J gene lost 0 bases, with 18 bases spanning the gap. CDR1 is MDHEN and CDR2 is SYDVKM in the germline V gene. CDR3 amino acids: CASRQSGEHDSNQPQHF. CDR3 nucleotide sequence: TGTGCCAGCAGACAGTCGGGGGAGCACGATAGCAATCAGCCCCAGCATTTT. The full variable domain, rest sourced from reference TRBV28 and TRBJ1-5, is DVKVTQSSRYLVKRTGEKVFLECVQDMDHENMFWYRQDPGLGLRLIYFSYDVKMKEKGDIPEGYSVSREKKERFSLILESASTNQTSMYLCASRQSGEHDSNQPQHFGDGTRLSIL.

The V and J genes are TRBV7-3 and TRBJ2-3; D is possibly TRBD1 (6 bases). Deletions cut 6 bases from V and 1 base from J, with 17 bases between. Per the germline V gene, CDR1 is SGHTA and CDR2 is FQGTGA. CDR3 size: 16 residues. CDR3 in amino acids: CASSAYGTPRTDTQYF. The CDR3 nucleotides are TGTGCCAGCAGTGCATACGGGACACCCCGCACAGATACGCAGTATTTT.

This chain joins TRBV4-1 and TRBJ1-1; maybe TRBD1 (5 bases). Germline lookup yields CDR1 MGHRA and CDR2 YSYEKL. The ends were cut back, 3 bases at V and 0 bases at J, with 14 bases in the middle. The length of the CDR3 is 16 residues. This CDR3 is CASSHSSRGVNTEAFF. CDR3 DNA sequence: TGCGCCAGCAGCCATTCTTCACGGGGGGTGAACACTGAAGCTTTCTTT.

This chain joins TRBV11-3 and TRBJ1-1, with D perhaps TRBD1 (5 bases). CDR1 is SGHNT and CDR2 is YENEEA in the germline V gene. This CDR3 contains 18 residues. V was trimmed by 0 bases and J by 0 bases, leaving 17 bases between them. CDR3 protein: CASSLELGRGPMNTEAFF. CDR3 nucleotides: TGTGCCAGCAGCTTAGAACTTGGACGGGGCCCAATGAACACTGAAGCTTTCTTT.

The chain combines TRBV4-2 with TRBJ1-1; D gene unclear. V was pared by 0 bases and J by 1 base, with 0 bases between. Germline V gives CDR1 LGHNA, CDR2 YNFKEQ. This CDR3 has 12 residues. CDR3 nucleotides: TGTGCCAGCAGCCAAGAGAACACTGAAGCTTTCTTT. It specifies CASSQENTEAFF.

The genes are TRBV7-9 and TRBJ2-1, with 7 bases fitting TRBD2. This CDR3 spans 14 amino acids. Germline V CDR1 and CDR2: SEHNR, FQNEAQ (reference sequence). V lost 1 base, J lost 8 bases, and 5 bases stayed unmatched. Written as DNA, the CDR3 is TGTGCCAGCAGCTTAGGTCTAGCGGCCTATGAGCAGTTCTTC. The encoded protein is CASSLGLAAYEQFF.

CDR3 sequence reads: CASSLGENTEAFF. The CDR3 nucleotides read TGTGCCAGCAGCTTAGGGGAGAACACTGAAGCTTTCTTT. The V and J genes are TRBV13 and TRBJ1-1, with D unclear. From germline, CDR1 is PRHDT and CDR2 FYEKMQ (reference sequence). With 0 bases removed from V and 1 base from J, the gap between germline ends came to 3 bases. The CDR3 runs 13 residues.

The V gene is TRBV5-5, the J gene TRBJ1-5, with TRBD1 matching 8 bases. The CDR3 runs 17 residues. Looked up from germline, CDR1 is SGHKS and CDR2 is YYEKEE (reference sequence). V gave up 4 bases and J gave up 1 base; unmatched junction bases: 10. CDR3 DNA: TGTGCCAGCAGCCCCCCGACAGGGGAGATGAGCAATCAGCCCCAGCATTTT. Translating gives CASSPPTGEMSNQPQHF.

The chain uses TRBV4-1 and TRBJ1-1; 9 bases are a match to TRBD1. Germline trimming cut 0 bases from V and 10 bases from J; bases unmatched to any gene: 6. The CDR3 sequence is 14 residues long. The germline V gene encodes CDR1 MGHRA and CDR2 YSYEKL. The CDR3 nucleotides are TGCGCCAGCAGCCAAGATAATCCGACAGGGGGAGCTTTCTTT. It codes for CASSQDNPTGGAFF.

This clone was picked up one time. In DNA form, the CDR3 reads TGTGCCAGCAGTGAGAAGGGGGGGAGCAATCAGCCCCAGCATTTT. Protein: CASSEKGGSNQPQHF. The genes are TRBV2 and TRBJ1-5; possible D gene TRBD1, 6 bases. V lost 3 bases to trimming and J lost 1 base, with 10 bases between them. Germline lookup yields CDR1 SNHLY and CDR2 FYNNEI. The CDR3 has 15 amino acids. The variable domain in full, completed from reference TRBV2 and TRBJ1-5, reads EPEVTQTPSHQVTQMGQEVILRCVPISNHLYFYWYRQILGQKVEFLVSFYNNEISEKSEIFDDQFSVERPDGSNFTLKIRSTKLEDSAMYFCASSEKGGSNQPQHFGDGTRLSIL.